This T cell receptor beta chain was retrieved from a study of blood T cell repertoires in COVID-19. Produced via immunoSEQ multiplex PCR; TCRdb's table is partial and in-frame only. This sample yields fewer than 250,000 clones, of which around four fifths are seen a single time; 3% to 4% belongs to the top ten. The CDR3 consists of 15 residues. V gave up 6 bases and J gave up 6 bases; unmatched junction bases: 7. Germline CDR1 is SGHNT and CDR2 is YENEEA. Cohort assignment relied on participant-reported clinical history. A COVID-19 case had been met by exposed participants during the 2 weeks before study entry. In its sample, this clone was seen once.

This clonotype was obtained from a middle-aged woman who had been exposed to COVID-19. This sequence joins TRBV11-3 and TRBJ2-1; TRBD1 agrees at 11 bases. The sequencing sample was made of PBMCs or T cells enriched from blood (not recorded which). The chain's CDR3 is CASSIGQGAINEQFF. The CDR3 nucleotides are TGTGCCAGCAGTATAGGACAGGGGGCCATCAATGAGCAGTTCTTC.